What follows describes a single TCR beta chain. Its matching antigen is unknown. These data are taken from a study of vaccination and CD4 T cells after COVID-19. Study in general: For a few convalescent patients, sampling occurred both at day 14 and at days 161 to 241 after vaccination. Cultures acting as controls obtained a CEFX pool, an HIV-1 Nef pool, or no peptide.

Findings of the study overall: Within convalescent individuals, 304 out of 307 vaccine-specific clones proved to be spike mono-reactive.

Scientists ran DNA taken from cultured CD4+ T cells through the Oncomine TCR Beta short-read assay for sequencing. Using its own MiXCR run on the PCR reads, TCRdb lists one record per CDR3 protein. The data contain about 25,000 distinct CDR3 sequences, over 25% of them singletons. Time point specified: late sampling 161 to 241 days after vaccination in a few convalescent patients. The treatment: approximately nine-day PBMC culture with coronavirus spike peptide pools or control peptides (ViraFEST assay). Approximately 2 million PBMCs were grown per well alongside about 10 IU/ml IL-2 and roughly 9.3 ug/ml peptide pools. The receptor's source is a human donor who had recovered from COVID-19. The sample in question was CD4+ T cells from blood, cultured in vitro, obtained about 7 months after SARS-CoV-2 vaccination.

The CDR3: CASSESRTDTQYF. In DNA form, the CDR3 reads TGCGCCAGCAGTGAGTCCCGCACAGATACGCAGTATTTT. The chain combines TRBV10-1 with TRBJ2-3; D uncertain. From germline, CDR1 is WNHNN and CDR2 SYGVQD (reference sequence). V was pared by 0 bases and J by 1 base, with 2 bases between. There are 13 residues in the CDR3.